The entry below describes one T cell receptor (beta chain). The repertoire was sequenced with immunoSEQ multiplex PCR; TCRdb's copy has only in-frame clones and lacks some. The repertoire consists of approximately 660,000 clones, with over 75% occurring once and the leading ten covering about 0.01%. This sample is drawn from a study of shared T cell receptors in the human thymus. With 2 bases clipped from V and 2 bases from J, the junction kept 18 bases outside the gene matches. CDR3 length: 18 amino acids. CDR1 is GTSNPN and CDR2 is SVGIG in the germline V gene (reference sequence). The sample also formed part of further work on human thymus T cells. From that report: Donation came from healthy Finnish infants having corrective surgery for congenital heart defects. Thymic resections from corrective heart surgery supplied the tissue. What related research reported was that thymic repertoires overlapped highly among unrelated individuals.

The genes are TRBV30 and TRBJ2-7; TRBD2 matches at 7 bases. Input material: thymocytes. The sequence derives from a boy under two years old with a congenital heart defect. In DNA, the CDR3 is TGTGCCTGGAGTCCAAGGACTAGGGCGTATGGTGGTCCCTACGAGCAGTACTTC. The encoded protein is CAWSPRTRAYGGPYEQYF. Looking up the rest from reference TRBV30 and TRBJ2-7 gives the full variable domain: SQTIHQWPATLVQPVGSPLSLECTVEGTSNPNLYWYRQAAGRGLQLLFYSVGIGQISSEVPQNLSASRPQDRQFILSSKKLLLSDSGFYLCAWSPRTRAYGGPYEQYFGPGTRLTVT.